One and the same sample provided the 18 T cell receptor beta chains below, sequenced in a study of blood T cell repertoires in COVID-19. TCRdb's copy holds only in-frame clones and misses some; the assay was immunoSEQ multiplex PCR. In the table there are about 300,000 clones, 84% of which are singletons. Sequenced sample: peripheral blood. The source is a human donor with COVID-19, enrolled during active disease. The donor label of this sample is uncertain.

The V gene is TRBV4-2, the J gene TRBJ1-2; D remains ambiguous. CDR3 size: 15 residues. Per germline, CDR1 LGHNA and CDR2 YNFKEQ. Between the trimmed V and J ends, which lost 0 bases and 2 bases, there was a span of 10 bases. In DNA, the CDR3 is TGTGCCAGCAGCCAAGAGTATTCCAGAAACTATGGCTACACCTTC. Protein product: CASSQEYSRNYGYTF.

The gene calls are TRBV19 and TRBJ1-1; D is unresolved. The germline gives CDR1 LNHDA, CDR2 SQIVND (reference sequence). CDR3 size: 13 residues. The V and J ends lost 5 bases and 0 bases respectively, with 7 bases between them. This CDR3 is CASSVNLNTEAFF. DNA for the CDR3: TGTGCCAGTAGTGTCAACTTGAACACTGAAGCTTTCTTT.

The sample holds a few counts of this clone. Here the CDR3 reads CASSSTGSHADTQYF. The CDR3 DNA sequence: TGTGCCAGTAGTTCAACGGGGAGCCACGCAGATACGCAGTATTTT. This rearrangement joins TRBV19 to TRBJ2-3; D perhaps matches TRBD2 (5 bases). Trimming left V 5 bases short and J 4 bases short, with 16 bases between. The CDR3 is made up of 15 amino acids. Germline CDR1 LNHDA, CDR2 SQIVND (reference sequence).

This rearrangement joins TRBV4-3 to TRBJ2-4, with 7 bases identical to TRBD1. The CDR3 is made up of 20 amino acids. Germline CDR1 and CDR2: LGHNA and YSLEER. V lost 0 bases to trimming and J lost 0 bases; unmatched junction nucleotides: 14. The CDR3 DNA is TGCGCCAGCAGCCAAGATTTCACACGACAGGGAGATGTAGCCAAAAACATTCAGTACTTC. Its protein product is CASSQDFTRQGDVAKNIQYF.

This clone was observed a single time. This chain connects TRBV5-5 to TRBJ2-5; 7 bases are shared with TRBD1. Trimming at V came to 4 bases and at J to 1 base, leaving 4 bases not matched to a gene. The CDR3 has 14 amino acids. Germline CDR1 SGHKS, CDR2 YYEKEE (reference sequence). The CDR3 sequence: CASSPGQAQETQYF. The CDR3, as DNA: TGTGCCAGCAGCCCAGGACAGGCCCAAGAGACCCAGTACTTC.

The J gene is TRBJ1-5, the V gene TRBV12-1; the D call TRBD1 from the table was never checked on the DNA. TRBV12-1 is listed as a pseudogene. The CDR3 is 16 residues long. CDR3 in amino acids: CASIPQEFDKNQPQHF. CDR3 coding DNA: TGTGCCAGCATCCCCCAAGAATTTGACAAGAATCAGCCCCAGCATTTT.

The V gene is TRBV5-1, the J gene TRBJ2-1; 7 bases line up with TRBD1. Germline V gene data show CDR1 as SGHRS and CDR2 as YFSETQ. Unmatched junction bases numbered 5, after V lost 1 base and J lost 4 bases. This CDR3 is built from 15 residues. CDR3 nucleotides: TGCGCCAGCAGCTTGACAGGGGCTAATTACAATGAGCAGTTCTTC. It yields the protein CASSLTGANYNEQFF.

The V and J genes are TRBV10-2 and TRBJ1-1; no reliable D call. Germline lookup yields CDR1 WSHSY and CDR2 SAAADI. V lost 0 bases and J 3 bases, leaving 11 bases between the germline ends. The CDR3 length is 15 residues. The CDR3 DNA reads as TGCGCCAGCAGTGAGTCTTACAGAACCGACACTGAAGCTTTCTTT. This translates into CASSESYRTDTEAFF.

The chain carries TRBV6-6 and TRBJ1-2, with 7 bases matching TRBD1. CDR1 is MNHNY, CDR2 SVGAGI, per germline (reference sequence). The CDR3 is made up of 12 amino acids. For the CDR3, the DNA is TGTGCATCGACAGGGACTGACTATGGCTACACCTTC. This gives the protein CASTGTDYGYTF.

The chain carries TRBV9 and TRBJ2-5, with 10 bases that match TRBD2. V shed 2 bases and J 5 bases; nucleotides not matched to a gene: 12. The CDR3 loop spans 17 amino acids. Germline loops: CDR1 SGDLS, CDR2 YYNGEE. The CDR3 sequence is CASSVPFEREGRETQYF. The CDR3 DNA follows: TGTGCCAGCAGCGTCCCGTTTGAGCGGGAGGGCCGCGAGACCCAGTACTTC. The full variable domain, its missing parts supplied by reference TRBV9 and TRBJ2-5, is DSGVTQTPKHLITATGQRVTLRCSPRSGDLSVYWYQQSLDQGLQFLIQYYNGEERAKGNILERFSAQQFPDLHSELNLSSLELGDSALYFCASSVPFEREGRETQYFGPGTRLLVL.

J is TRBJ2-1 and V is TRBV29-1; D is ambiguous. The CDR3 is 12 amino acids. Trimming pared 1 base from V and 8 bases from J, leaving 9 bases between. Germline values: CDR1 SQVTM, CDR2 ANQGSEA. The CDR3 DNA is TGCAGCGTTGAAGGTGGAGCGTATGAGCAGTTCTTC. Encoded protein: CSVEGGAYEQFF.

The chain employs TRBV2 and TRBJ1-2; tentatively, D is TRBD1 (5 bases). The V and J ends lost 6 bases and 4 bases respectively, with 12 bases between them. This CDR3 region has 13 residues. The germline CDR1 and CDR2 sequences are SNHLY and FYNNEI. CDR3 nucleotides: TGTGCCAGCAGATCTCCAGGGCCCTATGGCTACACCTTC. This sequence encodes CASRSPGPYGYTF.

The genes are TRBV19 and TRBJ2-1; tentative D call: TRBD2 (5 bases). Germline V gene sequence: CDR1 LNHDA, CDR2 SQIVND (reference sequence). The germline V and J ends were trimmed by 4 bases and 12 bases, with 16 bases remaining between them. The CDR3 length is 13 residues. CDR3 residues: CASSTGRDLGQFF. In DNA form, the CDR3 reads TGTGCCAGTAGTACCGGACGGGATCTGGGGCAGTTCTTC.

This clone was found a few times. This sequence joins TRBV3-1 (or the pseudogene TRBV3-2) and TRBJ2-7; 7 bases match TRBD2. This CDR3 comprises 16 residues. CDR1 and CDR2 from the germline V gene are LGHDT and YNNKEL (reference sequence). With 2 bases clipped from V and 1 base from J, the junction kept 8 bases outside the gene matches. The CDR3, as DNA: TGTGCCAGCAGCCAAAGAGCTGGACTAGGGTCCTACGAGCAGTACTTC. Amino acid sequence: CASSQRAGLGSYEQYF.

The rearrangement links TRBV24-1 to TRBJ2-7; TRBD2 aligns across 9 bases. Trimming took 10 bases from V and 7 from J; bases not matched to a gene: 22. Germline CDR1 is KGHDR and CDR2 is SFDVKD. This CDR3 spans 17 amino acids. The CDR3: CATRQKSAGGDGGEQYF. CDR3 coding DNA: TGTGCCACAAGGCAAAAATCGGCGGGAGGGGATGGGGGTGAGCAGTACTTC.

The DNA of the CDR3 is TGTGCCAGCAGCGCGGGACAGCTCAACACCGGGGAGCTGTTTTTT. This sequence encodes CASSAGQLNTGELFF. This chain connects TRBV7-6 to TRBJ2-2, with a possible D match to TRBD1 (7 bases). Germline V gene sequence: CDR1 SGHVS, CDR2 FNYEAQ. The CDR3 runs to 15 residues. Trimming left V 5 bases short and J 2 bases short, with 12 bases between. The full variable domain, its missing parts supplied by reference TRBV7-6 and TRBJ2-2, is GAGVSQSPRYKVTKRGQDVALRCDPISGHVSLYWYRQALGQGPEFLTYFNYEAQQDKSGLPNDRFSAERPEGSISTLTIQRTEQRDSAMYRCASSAGQLNTGELFFGEGSRLTVL.

The chain couples TRBV9 to TRBJ1-4, with D possibly being TRBD1 (6 bases). CDR1 is SGDLS, CDR2 YYNGEE, per germline. Trimming stripped 0 bases from V and 3 bases from J, with 12 bases between. CDR3 length: 16 residues. The CDR3 here is CASSVGGGRANEKLFF. The CDR3 region has the DNA TGTGCCAGCAGCGTAGGAGGGGGTAGAGCTAATGAAAAACTGTTTTTT.

V is TRBV19 and J is TRBJ2-7, with D maybe TRBD1 (6 bases). Germline CDR1 is LNHDA and CDR2 is SQIVND (reference sequence). The CDR3 totals 14 residues. The V and J ends lost 5 bases and 3 bases respectively, with 14 bases between them. The CDR3 spells CASSLPGTIYEQYF. CDR3 coding DNA: TGTGCCAGTAGTCTACCCGGGACAATCTACGAGCAGTACTTC.